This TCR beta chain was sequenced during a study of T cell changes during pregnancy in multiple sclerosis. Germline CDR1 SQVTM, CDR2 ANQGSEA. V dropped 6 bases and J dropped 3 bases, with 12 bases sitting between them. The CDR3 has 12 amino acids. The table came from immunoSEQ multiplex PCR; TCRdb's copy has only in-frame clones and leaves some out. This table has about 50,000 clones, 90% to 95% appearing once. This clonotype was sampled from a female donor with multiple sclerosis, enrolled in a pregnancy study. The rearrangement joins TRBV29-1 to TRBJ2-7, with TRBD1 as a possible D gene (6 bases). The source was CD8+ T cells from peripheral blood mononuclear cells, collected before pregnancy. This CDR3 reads CSVTDRFYEQYF. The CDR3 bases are TGCAGCGTAACAGACAGGTTCTACGAGCAGTACTTC.